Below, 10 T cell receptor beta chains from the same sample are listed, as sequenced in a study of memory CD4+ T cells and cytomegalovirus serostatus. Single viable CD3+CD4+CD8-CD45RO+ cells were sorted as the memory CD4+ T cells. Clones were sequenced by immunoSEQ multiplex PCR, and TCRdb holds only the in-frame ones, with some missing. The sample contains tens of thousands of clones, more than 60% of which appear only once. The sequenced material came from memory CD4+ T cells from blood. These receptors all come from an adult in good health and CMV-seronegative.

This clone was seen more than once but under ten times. The CDR3 nucleotides read TGTGCCAGCAGCATTAGCGGGGGCGGGTCGGATACGCAGTATTTT. It is translated as CASSISGGGSDTQYF. The chain uses TRBV7-6 and TRBJ2-3; 9 bases are a match to TRBD2. Per the germline V gene, CDR1 is SGHVS and CDR2 is FNYEAQ. Trimming removed 5 bases from V and 6 bases from J; junction bases left unmatched: 9. CDR3 length equals 15 residues.

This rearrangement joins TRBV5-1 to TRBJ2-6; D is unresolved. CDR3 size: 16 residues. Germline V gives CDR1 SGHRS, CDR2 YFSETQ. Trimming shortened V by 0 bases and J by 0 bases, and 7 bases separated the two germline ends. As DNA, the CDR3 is TGCGCCAGCAGCTTGGGGCCCGTCTCTGGGGCCAACGTCCTGACTTTC. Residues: CASSLGPVSGANVLTF.

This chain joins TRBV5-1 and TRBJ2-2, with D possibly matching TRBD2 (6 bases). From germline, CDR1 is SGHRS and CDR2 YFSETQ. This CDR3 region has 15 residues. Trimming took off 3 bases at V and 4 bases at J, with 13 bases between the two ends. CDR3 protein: CASSSGGGGTGELFF. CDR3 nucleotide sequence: TGCGCCAGCAGCTCCGGTGGGGGAGGCACCGGGGAGCTGTTTTTT.

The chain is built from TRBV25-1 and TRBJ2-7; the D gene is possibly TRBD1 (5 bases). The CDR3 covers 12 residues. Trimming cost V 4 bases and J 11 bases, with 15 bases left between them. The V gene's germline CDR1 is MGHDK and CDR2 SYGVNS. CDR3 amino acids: CASSGTGIREYF. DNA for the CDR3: TGTGCCAGCAGTGGCACAGGTATTAGAGAGTACTTC.

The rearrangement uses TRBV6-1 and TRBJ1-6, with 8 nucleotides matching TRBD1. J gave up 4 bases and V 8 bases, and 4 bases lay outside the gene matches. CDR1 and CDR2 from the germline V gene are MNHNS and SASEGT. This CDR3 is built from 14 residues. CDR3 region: CASCRDRYNSPLHF. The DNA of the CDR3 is TGTGCCAGCTGCCGGGACAGGTATAATTCACCCCTCCACTTT.

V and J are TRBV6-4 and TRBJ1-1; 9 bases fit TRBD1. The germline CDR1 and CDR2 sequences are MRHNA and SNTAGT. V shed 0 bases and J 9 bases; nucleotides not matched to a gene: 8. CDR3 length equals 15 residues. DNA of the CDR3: TGTGCCAGCAGTGACTCGGGACAGGGCCCCGACAAAGCTTTCTTT. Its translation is CASSDSGQGPDKAFF.

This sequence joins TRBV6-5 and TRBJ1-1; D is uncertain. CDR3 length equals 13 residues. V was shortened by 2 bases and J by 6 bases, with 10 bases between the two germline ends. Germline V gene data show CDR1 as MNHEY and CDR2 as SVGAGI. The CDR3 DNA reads TGTGCCAGCAGTTACCTCGGACGGTCTGAAGCTTTCTTT. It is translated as CASSYLGRSEAFF.

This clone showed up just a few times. The CDR3 sequence: CASSPGQGNYGYTF. The CDR3 DNA reads TGTGCCAGCAGCCCGGGACAGGGTAACTATGGCTACACCTTC. This chain links TRBV7-9 with TRBJ1-2; 9 bases line up with TRBD1. Germline loops: CDR1 SEHNR, CDR2 FQNEAQ (reference sequence). The CDR3 is made up of 14 amino acids. The ends lost 5 bases at V and 1 base at J; junction bases unmatched: 2.

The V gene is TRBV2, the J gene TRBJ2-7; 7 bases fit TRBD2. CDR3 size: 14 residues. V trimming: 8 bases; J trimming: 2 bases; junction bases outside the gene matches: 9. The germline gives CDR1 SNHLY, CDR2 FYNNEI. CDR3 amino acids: CASCPGRGAYEQYF. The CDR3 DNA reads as TGTGCCAGCTGCCCGGGTCGGGGGGCCTACGAGCAGTACTTC.

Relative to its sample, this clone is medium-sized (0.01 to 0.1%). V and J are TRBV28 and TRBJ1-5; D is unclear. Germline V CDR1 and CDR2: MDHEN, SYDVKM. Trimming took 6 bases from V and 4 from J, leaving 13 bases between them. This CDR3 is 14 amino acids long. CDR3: CASSSISANQPQHF. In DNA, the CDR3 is TGTGCCAGCAGCTCCATTTCGGCAAATCAGCCCCAGCATTTT.